Listed below are T cell receptor beta chains from one sample, sequenced in a study of blood T cell repertoires in COVID-19. The method was immunoSEQ multiplex PCR; TCRdb's version includes in-frame clones alone and lacks a portion of them. The sample comprises approximately 300,000 clones, about nine tenths of which are singletons, and more than 2% rests with the top ten. The sample taken for sequencing was peripheral blood. The receptors were sampled from a young man with active or convalescent COVID-19. Both conserved end residues are part of each CDR3. Each record gives: clone size, J gene, V gene, D gene, CDR3 protein, CDR3 DNA. D genes are given only for firm matches. The size entry is marked missing in some rows and otherwise reads once, few, many or a size class.

>-|TRBJ1-1|TRBV3-1/TRBV3-2|-
CASSHNRVRAVGAEAFF
TGTGCCAGCAGCCATAACAGGGTACGGGCCGTAGGAGCTGAAGCTTTCTTT
>once|TRBJ1-1|TRBV6-5|-
CATADRLNTEAFF
TGTGCCACCGCGGACAGACTGAACACTGAAGCTTTCTTT
>-|TRBJ1-2|TRBV28|TRBD1
CASSPLYGQAYGYTF
TGTGCCAGCAGCCCCCTATACGGACAGGCCTATGGCTACACCTTC
>-|TRBJ2-7|TRBV6-1|-
CASSYNREQYEQYF
TGTGCCAGCAGTTATAACAGGGAGCAATACGAGCAGTACTTC
>-|TRBJ2-5|TRBV7-9|TRBD1
CASSSYRGRETQYF
TGTGCCAGCAGCAGCTACAGGGGGAGGGAGACCCAGTACTTC
>-|TRBJ1-2|TRBV16|-
CASNGRTNYGYTF
TGTGCCAGCAATGGCAGGACTAACTATGGCTACACCTTC
>-|TRBJ2-7|TRBV9|TRBD1
CASSATGTAYEQYF
TGTGCCAGCAGCGCTACCGGGACAGCCTACGAGCAGTACTTC
>-|TRBJ2-1|TRBV5-4|TRBD2
CASSVPGLAGGPRGNEQFF
TGTGCCAGCAGCGTACCGGGACTAGCGGGAGGGCCTCGAGGGAACGAGCAGTTCTTC
>-|TRBJ2-2|TRBV27|-
CASSFSSDTGELFF
TGTGCCAGCAGTTTTTCTAGCGACACCGGGGAGCTGTTTTTT
>few|TRBJ1-6|TRBV23-1|TRBD1
CASRYGQGYNSPLHF
TGCGCCAGCAGGTACGGACAGGGGTATAATTCACCCCTCCACTTT
>-|TRBJ2-5|TRBV2|TRBD1
CASATGTGGGTQYF
TGTGCCAGCGCTACCGGGACAGGGGGAGGGACCCAGTACTTC
>-|TRBJ2-2|TRBV11-2|TRBD1
CASSLGYRGPGSGELFF
TGTGCCAGCAGCTTAGGATACAGGGGGCCGGGCAGCGGGGAGCTGTTTTTT
>-|TRBJ1-4|TRBV7-9|TRBD1
CASSRQGEKLFF
TGTGCCAGCAGCCGACAGGGGGAAAAACTGTTTTTT
>-|TRBJ2-6|TRBV5-1|-
CASSSHYLSGANVLTF
TGCGCCAGCAGCTCCCACTATCTCTCTGGGGCCAACGTCCTGACTTTC
>few|TRBJ1-4|TRBV14|TRBD1
CASSNLVQGTRKLFF
TGTGCCAGCAGCAACCTGGTACAGGGGACGAGGAAACTGTTTTTT
>once|TRBJ1-6|TRBV5-1|TRBD1
CASSPEGSTGAGSSPLHF
TGCGCCAGCAGCCCAGAGGGGTCCACAGGGGCAGGGAGTTCACCCCTCCACTTT
>-|TRBJ2-1|TRBV5-1|TRBD1
CASSFQQGPYNEQFF
TGCGCCAGCAGCTTTCAACAGGGGCCTTACAATGAGCAGTTCTTC